The entry below describes one T cell receptor (beta chain). No antigen is known for it. Relative to the germline gene, one junction end is altered; a read error may explain this. No cell sorting was done before RNA was extracted from the tissue. This entry comes from a study of tumor and adjacent non-tumor tissue in lung cancer. Study-wide points: In normal lung, the top 100 clones were significantly more dominant than in tumor.

TCRbeta libraries were built with three rounds of nested PCR, modified from ARM-PCR. From the multiplex PCR reads, TCRdb called clonotypes with MiXCR, one entry per CDR3 protein. The top ten hold over 20% of the sample, which has 68,000 or so distinct CDR3 sequences, just under 60% seen once. The sequence came from a man aged 45-60 years with non-small cell lung cancer. The sequenced sample was lung tumor tissue.

For the CDR3, the DNA is TGCGGCGTTCGGGCAGGGGATAGCAATCAGCCCCAGCACTTT. Translated, it gives CGVRAGDSNQPQHF. The chain couples TRBV29-1 to TRBJ1-5; D is perhaps TRBD1 (6 bases). The CDR3 length is 14 residues. Germline V gene sequence: CDR1 SQVTM, CDR2 ANQGSEA. The entire variable domain, with the rest obtained from reference TRBV29-1 and TRBJ1-5, is as follows: SAVISQKPSRDICQRGTSLTIQCQVDSQVTMMFWYRQQPGQSLTLIATANQGSEATYESGFVIDKFPISRPNLTFSTLTVSNMSPEDSSIYLCGVRAGDSNQPQHFGDGTRLSIL.